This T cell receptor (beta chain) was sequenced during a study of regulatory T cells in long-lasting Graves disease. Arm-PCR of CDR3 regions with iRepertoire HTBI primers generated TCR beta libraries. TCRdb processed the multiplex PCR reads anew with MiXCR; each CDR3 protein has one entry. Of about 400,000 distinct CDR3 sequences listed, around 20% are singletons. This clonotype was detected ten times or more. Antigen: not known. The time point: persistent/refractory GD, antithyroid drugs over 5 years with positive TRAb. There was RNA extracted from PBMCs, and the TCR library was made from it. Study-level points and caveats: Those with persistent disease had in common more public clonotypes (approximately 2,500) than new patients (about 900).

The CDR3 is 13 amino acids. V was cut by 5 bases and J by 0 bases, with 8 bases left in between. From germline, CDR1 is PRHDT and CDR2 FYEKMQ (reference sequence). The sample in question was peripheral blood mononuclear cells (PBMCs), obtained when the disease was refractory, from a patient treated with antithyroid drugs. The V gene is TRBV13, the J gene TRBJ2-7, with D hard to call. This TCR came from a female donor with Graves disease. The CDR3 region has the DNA TGTGCCAGCAGCCAGGCCAGCTCCTACGAGCAGTACTTC. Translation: CASSQASSYEQYF. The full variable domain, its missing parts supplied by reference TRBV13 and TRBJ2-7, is AAGVIQSPRHLIKEKRETATLKCYPIPRHDTVYWYQQGPGQDPQFLISFYEKMQSDKGSIPDRFSAQQFSDYHSELNMSSLELGDSALYFCASSQASSYEQYFGPGTRLTVT.